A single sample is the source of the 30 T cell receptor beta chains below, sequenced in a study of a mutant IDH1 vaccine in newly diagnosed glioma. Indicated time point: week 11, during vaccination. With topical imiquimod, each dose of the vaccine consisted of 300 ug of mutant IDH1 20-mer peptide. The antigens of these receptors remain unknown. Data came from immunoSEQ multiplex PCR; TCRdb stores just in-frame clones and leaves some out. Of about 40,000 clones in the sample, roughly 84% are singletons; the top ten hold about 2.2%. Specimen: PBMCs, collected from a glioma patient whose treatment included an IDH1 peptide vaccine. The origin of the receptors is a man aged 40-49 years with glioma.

CDR3 DNA sequence: TGTGCCAGCAGCTTTCGGCCAGGAGGGTTCGGCAATCAGCCCCAGCATTTT. Translating it yields CASSFRPGGFGNQPQHF. The chain joins TRBV5-4 to TRBJ1-5; D ambiguous. V lost 2 bases and J lost 2, with 17 bases in between. This CDR3 comprises 17 residues. Germline V CDR1 and CDR2: SGHNT, YYREEE (reference sequence).

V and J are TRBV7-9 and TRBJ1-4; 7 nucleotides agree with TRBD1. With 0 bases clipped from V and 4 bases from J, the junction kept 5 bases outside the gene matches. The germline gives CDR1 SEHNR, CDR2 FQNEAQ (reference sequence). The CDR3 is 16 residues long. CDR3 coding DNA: TGTGCCAGCAGCTTAGCGTGGACAGGACTTAATGAAAAACTGTTTTTT. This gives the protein CASSLAWTGLNEKLFF.

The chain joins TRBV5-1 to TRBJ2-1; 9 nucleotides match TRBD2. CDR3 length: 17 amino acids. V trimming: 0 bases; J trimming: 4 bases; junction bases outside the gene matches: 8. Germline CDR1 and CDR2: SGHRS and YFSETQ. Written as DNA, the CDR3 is TGCGCCAGCAGCTTGGCGTTTGGGCGGGAGGGATACAATGAGCAGTTCTTC. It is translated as CASSLAFGREGYNEQFF.

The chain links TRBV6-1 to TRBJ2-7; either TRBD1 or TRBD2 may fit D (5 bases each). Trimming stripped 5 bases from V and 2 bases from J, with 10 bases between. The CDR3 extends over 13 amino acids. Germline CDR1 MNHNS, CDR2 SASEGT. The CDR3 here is CASSRDGTYEQYF. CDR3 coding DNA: TGTGCCAGCAGTCGGGACGGGACCTACGAGCAGTACTTC.

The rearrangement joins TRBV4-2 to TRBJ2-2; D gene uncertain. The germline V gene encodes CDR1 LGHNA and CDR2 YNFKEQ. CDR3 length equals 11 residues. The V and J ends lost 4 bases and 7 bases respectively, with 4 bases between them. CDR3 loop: CASSRGGELFF. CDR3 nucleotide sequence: TGTGCCAGCAGCCGAGGCGGGGAGCTGTTTTTT.

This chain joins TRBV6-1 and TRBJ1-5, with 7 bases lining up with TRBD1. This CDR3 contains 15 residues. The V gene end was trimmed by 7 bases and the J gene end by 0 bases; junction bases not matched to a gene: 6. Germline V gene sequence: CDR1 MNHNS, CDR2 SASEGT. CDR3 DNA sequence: TGTGCCAGCACTTTACAGGGGCCTAGCAATCAGCCCCAGCATTTT. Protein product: CASTLQGPSNQPQHF.

Written as DNA, the CDR3 is TGTGCCAGTAATACGGAGACCCAGTACTTC. This translates into CASNTETQYF. This chain joins TRBV6-1 and TRBJ2-5, with D unclear. This CDR3 has 10 residues. Trimming removed 9 bases at V and 5 bases at J, with 7 bases between. Germline V gene sequence: CDR1 MNHNS, CDR2 SASEGT.

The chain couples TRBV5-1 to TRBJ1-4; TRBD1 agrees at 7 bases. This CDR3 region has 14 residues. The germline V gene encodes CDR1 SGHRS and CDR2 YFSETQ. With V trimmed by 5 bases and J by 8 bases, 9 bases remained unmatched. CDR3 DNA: TGCGCCAGCAGTCTTGGACAGGTAGACGAAAAACTGTTTTTT. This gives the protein CASSLGQVDEKLFF.

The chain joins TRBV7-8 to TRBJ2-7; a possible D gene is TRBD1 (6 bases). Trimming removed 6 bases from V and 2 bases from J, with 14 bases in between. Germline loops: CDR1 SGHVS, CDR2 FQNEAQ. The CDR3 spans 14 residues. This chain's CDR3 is CASSPQGRPYEQYF. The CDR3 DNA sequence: TGTGCCAGCAGTCCACAGGGTAGGCCCTACGAGCAGTACTTC.

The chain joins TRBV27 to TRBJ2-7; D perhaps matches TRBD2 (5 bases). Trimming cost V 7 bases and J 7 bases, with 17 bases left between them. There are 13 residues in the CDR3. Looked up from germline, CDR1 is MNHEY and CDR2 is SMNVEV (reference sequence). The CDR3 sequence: CASKEAGPMEQYF. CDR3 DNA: TGTGCCAGCAAGGAGGCGGGCCCCATGGAGCAGTACTTC.

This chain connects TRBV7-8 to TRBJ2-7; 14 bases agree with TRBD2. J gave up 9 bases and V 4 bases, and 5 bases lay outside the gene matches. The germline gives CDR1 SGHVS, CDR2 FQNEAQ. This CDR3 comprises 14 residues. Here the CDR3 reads CASSSTSGRAGQYF. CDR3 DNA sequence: TGTGCCAGCAGCTCGACTAGCGGGAGGGCCGGGCAGTACTTC.

The CDR3 nucleotides are TGTGCCAGCTCACCTGACCGTACAGGCGAGCAGTACTTC. This sequence encodes CASSPDRTGEQYF. The rearrangement uses TRBV18 and TRBJ2-7; weak D call: TRBD1 (5 bases). Per the germline V gene, CDR1 is KGHSH and CDR2 is LQKENI. V lost 3 bases to trimming and J lost 6 bases, with 12 bases between them. CDR3 length: 13 amino acids.

This CDR3 is CASSEAGRPTYGYTF. The CDR3 nucleotides are TGTGCCAGCAGTGAAGCCGGCAGACCCACCTATGGCTACACCTTC. The J gene is TRBJ1-2, the V gene TRBV25-1; D is ambiguous. V dropped 2 bases and J dropped 4 bases, with 14 bases sitting between them. The CDR3 extends over 15 amino acids. Germline values: CDR1 MGHDK, CDR2 SYGVNS.

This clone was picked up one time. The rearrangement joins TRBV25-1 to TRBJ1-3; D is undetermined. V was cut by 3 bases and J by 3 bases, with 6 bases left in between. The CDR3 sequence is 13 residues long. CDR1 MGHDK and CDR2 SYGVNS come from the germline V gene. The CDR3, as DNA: TGTGCCAGCAGTGAGCCTGGTGGAAACACCATATATTTT. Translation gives CASSEPGGNTIYF.

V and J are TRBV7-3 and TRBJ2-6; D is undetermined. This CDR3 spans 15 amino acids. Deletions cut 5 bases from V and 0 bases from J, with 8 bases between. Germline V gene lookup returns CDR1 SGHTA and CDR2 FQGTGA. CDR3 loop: CASSPQSSGANVLTF. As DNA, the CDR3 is TGTGCCAGCAGCCCGCAGTCCTCTGGGGCCAACGTCCTGACTTTC.

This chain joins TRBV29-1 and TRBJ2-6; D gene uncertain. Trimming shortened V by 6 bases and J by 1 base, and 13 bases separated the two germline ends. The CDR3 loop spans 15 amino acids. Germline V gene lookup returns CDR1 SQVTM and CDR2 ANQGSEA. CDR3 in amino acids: CSVYYTYSGANVLTF. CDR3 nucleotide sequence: TGCAGCGTCTACTATACTTATTCTGGGGCCAACGTCCTGACTTTC.

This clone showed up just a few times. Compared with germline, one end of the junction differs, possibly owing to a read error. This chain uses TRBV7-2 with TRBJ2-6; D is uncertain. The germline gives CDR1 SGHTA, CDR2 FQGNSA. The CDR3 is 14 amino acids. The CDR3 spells CASSQMSVANVLTF. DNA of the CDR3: TGTGCCAGCAGCCAGATGTCTGTGGCCAACGTCCTGACTTTC.

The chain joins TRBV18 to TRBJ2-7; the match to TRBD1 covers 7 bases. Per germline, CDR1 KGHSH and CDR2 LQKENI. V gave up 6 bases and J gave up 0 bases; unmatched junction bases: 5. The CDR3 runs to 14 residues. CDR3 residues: CASSPGQSSYEQYF. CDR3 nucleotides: TGTGCCAGCTCGCCGGGACAGTCCTCCTACGAGCAGTACTTC.

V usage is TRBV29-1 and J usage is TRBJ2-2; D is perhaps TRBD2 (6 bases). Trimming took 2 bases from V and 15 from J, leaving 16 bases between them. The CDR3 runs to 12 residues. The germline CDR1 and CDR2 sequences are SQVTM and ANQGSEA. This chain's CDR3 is CSVEQTHTGVFF. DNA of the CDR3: TGCAGCGTTGAACAGACACATACGGGGGTGTTTTTT.

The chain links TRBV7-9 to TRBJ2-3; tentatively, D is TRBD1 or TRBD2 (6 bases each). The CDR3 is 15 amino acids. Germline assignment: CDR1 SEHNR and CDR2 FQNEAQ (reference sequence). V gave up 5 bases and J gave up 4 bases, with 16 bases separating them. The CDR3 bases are TGTGCCAGCAGCCCTCCGGGGGCCGCCCCAGATACGCAGTATTTT. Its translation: CASSPPGAAPDTQYF.

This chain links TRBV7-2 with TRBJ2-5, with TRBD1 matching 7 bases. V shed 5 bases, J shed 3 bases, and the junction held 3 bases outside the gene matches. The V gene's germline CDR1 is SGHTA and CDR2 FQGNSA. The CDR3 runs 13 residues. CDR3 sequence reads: CASSRDRKETQYF. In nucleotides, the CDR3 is TGTGCCAGCAGCCGGGACAGAAAAGAGACCCAGTACTTC.

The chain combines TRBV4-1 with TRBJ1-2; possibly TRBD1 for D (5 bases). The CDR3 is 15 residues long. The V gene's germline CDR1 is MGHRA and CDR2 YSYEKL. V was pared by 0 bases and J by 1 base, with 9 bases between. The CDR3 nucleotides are TGCGCCAGCAGCCAAGATAGGGGCAGTAACTATGGCTACACCTTC. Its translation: CASSQDRGSNYGYTF.

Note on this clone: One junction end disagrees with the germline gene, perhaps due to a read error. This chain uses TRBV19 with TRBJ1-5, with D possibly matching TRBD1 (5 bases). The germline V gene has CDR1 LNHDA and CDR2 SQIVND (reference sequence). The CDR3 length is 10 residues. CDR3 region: CASSAGLPYF. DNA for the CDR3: TGTGCCAGTAGTGCGGGACTACCTTATTTT. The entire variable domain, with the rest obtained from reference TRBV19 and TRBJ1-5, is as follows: DGGITQSPKYLFRKEGQNVTLSCEQNLNHDAMYWYRQDPGQGLRLIYYSQIVNDFQKGDIAEGYSVSREKKESFPLTVTSAQKNPTAFYLCASSAGLPYFGDGTRLSIL.

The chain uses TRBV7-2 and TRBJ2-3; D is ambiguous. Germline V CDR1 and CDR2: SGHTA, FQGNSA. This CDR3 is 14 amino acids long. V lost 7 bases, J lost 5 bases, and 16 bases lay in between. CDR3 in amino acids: CASIPGRAVDTQYF. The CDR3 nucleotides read TGTGCCAGCATCCCCGGCAGAGCTGTAGATACGCAGTATTTT.

CDR3 DNA sequence: TGCGCCAGCAGCCAAGATCGCGTAGATACGCAGTATTTT. Encoded protein: CASSQDRVDTQYF. The rearrangement uses TRBV4-3 and TRBJ2-3; D uncertain. V lost 0 bases, J lost 5 bases, and 6 bases lay in between. The germline V gene encodes CDR1 LGHNA and CDR2 YSLEER. This CDR3 region has 13 residues.

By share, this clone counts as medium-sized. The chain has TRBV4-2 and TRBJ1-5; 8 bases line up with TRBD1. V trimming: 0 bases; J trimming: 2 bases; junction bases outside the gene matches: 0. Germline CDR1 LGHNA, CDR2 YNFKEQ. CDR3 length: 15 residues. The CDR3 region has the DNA TGTGCCAGCAGCCAAGAGACAGGGGGCAATCAGCCCCAGCATTTT. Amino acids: CASSQETGGNQPQHF.

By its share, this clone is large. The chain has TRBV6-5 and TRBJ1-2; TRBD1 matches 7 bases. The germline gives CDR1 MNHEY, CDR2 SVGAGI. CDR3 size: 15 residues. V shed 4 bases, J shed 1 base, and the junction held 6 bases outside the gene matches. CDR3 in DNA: TGTGCCAGCAGTTTCCTCAGGGGGAGTAACTATGGCTACACCTTC. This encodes CASSFLRGSNYGYTF.

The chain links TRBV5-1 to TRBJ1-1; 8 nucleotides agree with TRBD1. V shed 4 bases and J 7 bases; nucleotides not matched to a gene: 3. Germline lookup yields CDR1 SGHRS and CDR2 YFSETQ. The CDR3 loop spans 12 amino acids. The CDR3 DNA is TGCGCCAGCAGCGAGGACAGGGTTGAAGCTTTCTTT. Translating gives CASSEDRVEAFF.

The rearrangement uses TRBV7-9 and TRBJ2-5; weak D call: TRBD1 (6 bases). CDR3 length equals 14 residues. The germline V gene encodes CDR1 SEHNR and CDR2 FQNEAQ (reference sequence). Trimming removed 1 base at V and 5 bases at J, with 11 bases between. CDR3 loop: CASSLGGRGETQYF. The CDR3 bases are TGTGCCAGCAGCTTAGGGGGGCGTGGGGAGACCCAGTACTTC.

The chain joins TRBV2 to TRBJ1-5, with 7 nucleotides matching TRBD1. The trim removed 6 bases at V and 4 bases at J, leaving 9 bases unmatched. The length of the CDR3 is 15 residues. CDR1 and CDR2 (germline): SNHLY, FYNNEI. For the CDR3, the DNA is TGTGCCAGCAGCCGACAGGGACTCCGGAATCAGCCCCAGCATTTT. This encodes CASSRQGLRNQPQHF. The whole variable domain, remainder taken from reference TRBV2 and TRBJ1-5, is EPEVTQTPSHQVTQMGQEVILRCVPISNHLYFYWYRQILGQKVEFLVSFYNNEISEKSEIFDDQFSVERPDGSNFTLKIRSTKLEDSAMYFCASSRQGLRNQPQHFGDGTRLSIL.